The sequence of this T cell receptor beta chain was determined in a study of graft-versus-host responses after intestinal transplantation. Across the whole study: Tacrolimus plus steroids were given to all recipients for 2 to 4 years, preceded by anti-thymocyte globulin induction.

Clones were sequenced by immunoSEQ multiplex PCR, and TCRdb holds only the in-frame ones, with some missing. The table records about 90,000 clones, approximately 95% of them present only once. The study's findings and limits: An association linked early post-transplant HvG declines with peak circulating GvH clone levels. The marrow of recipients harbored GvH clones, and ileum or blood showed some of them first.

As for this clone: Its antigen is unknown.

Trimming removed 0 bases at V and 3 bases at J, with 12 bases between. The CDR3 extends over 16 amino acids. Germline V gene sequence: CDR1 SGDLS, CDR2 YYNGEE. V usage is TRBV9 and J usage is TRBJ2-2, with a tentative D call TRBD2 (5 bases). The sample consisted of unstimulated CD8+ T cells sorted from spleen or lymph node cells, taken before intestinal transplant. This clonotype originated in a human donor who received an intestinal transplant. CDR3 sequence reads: CASSVGETGYTGELFF. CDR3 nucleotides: TGTGCCAGCAGCGTAGGGGAGACGGGATACACCGGGGAGCTGTTTTTT.